Here is one T cell receptor beta chain with its context. No antigen is known for it. This CDR3 has 19 residues. CDR1 is SGHTA and CDR2 is FQGNSA in the germline V gene. The J segment lost 1 base and the V segment lost 5 bases, leaving 15 bases of the junction unmatched. The data originate from a study of cytomegalovirus exposure and HLA in healthy donors. General study findings and limits: Immune exposure information available was restricted to CMV serostatus.

The study ran its PCR with 60 Vbeta and 13 Jbeta primers. Profiling relied on immunoSEQ multiplex PCR, and the TCRdb table lists in-frame clones only, not all of them. There are 80,000 to 100,000 clones in the sample; about 81% occur only once, and more than 1.4% lies in the top ten. The chain links TRBV7-2 to TRBJ2-3; 10 bases line up with TRBD2. The sequenced sample was PBMCs. This receptor was obtained from a man aged 40-49 years in good health and CMV-seronegative. The CDR3 nucleotides are TGTGCCAGCAGCGTGGTGGCTAGCGGGGGCATGGGTGGCACAGATACGCAGTATTTT. Its translation: CASSVVASGGMGGTDTQYF.